The entry that follows covers one T cell receptor (beta chain) sequence. What it recognizes is unknown. The CDR3 length is 15 residues. V was clipped by 3 bases and J by 4 bases, with 14 bases between them. Per the germline V gene, CDR1 is SGDLS and CDR2 is YYNGEE. TCRdb re-analysed the 5' RACE reads in MiXCR, keeping a single row per CDR3 protein. The data contain approximately 60,000 distinct CDR3 sequences, around 9.5% of them singletons. This record comes from a study of T-cell memory formation after mild COVID-19. Study at large: Clusters were largely donor specific.

The study, taken as a whole, reports: A subset of responding clones appeared in pre-infection memory, suggesting cross-reactive memory joined.

The specimen sequenced was PBMCs or a T cell subset sorted from them (not recorded which). V usage is TRBV9 and J usage is TRBJ2-1; D might be TRBD1 or TRBD2, each matching 6 bases. The receptor was isolated from a man in his late teens or twenties who had mild COVID-19 (a few samples of this study predate the infection). Cell type and time point are not known. The CDR3 nucleotides are TGTGCCAGCAGCGAGGAGGAGGGGACATACAATGAGCAGTTCTTC. It is translated as CASSEEEGTYNEQFF.